This T cell receptor beta chain was identified during a study of T cells in Graves' hyperthyroidism and ophthalmopathy (dated by TCRdb to about 2019). Background for the entire study: Peripheral blood samples were taken at initial diagnosis, before any treatment was given. To identify TCR V-J signatures that set the groups apart, the researchers used a discovery cohort of about a hundred patients, made up of around 42 with Graves' ophthalmopathy and about 55 with stable Graves' hyperthyroidism. An independent validation cohort of 18 to 20 hyperthyroidism patients and 17 patients who later progressed to ophthalmopathy tested prospective prediction of ophthalmopathy. The approximately 98 discovery patients were randomly divided into training and test sets at a 7:3 ratio. Thyroid tissue and blood T-cell repertoires from more than five Graves' hyperthyroidism patients were also compared in the study. Once sampling was done, hyperthyroidism patients were given methimazole at a starting dose of 30 mg daily, whereas ophthalmopathy patients were given high-dose intravenous methylprednisolone. The paper describes TCR Vbeta CDR3 sequencing of about 140 peripheral blood samples, made up of fewer than 50 ophthalmopathy patients, roughly 75 hyperthyroidism patients and about 17 progressor patients. Points the paper makes about the study in general: A model built on a 13 V-J signature distinguished ophthalmopathy from stable hyperthyroidism, reaching about 88% sensitivity and 81% to 83% specificity in cross-validation and 80%/75% in testing. In validation, progression to ophthalmopathy was predicted by the model with more than 65% sensitivity and just over 72% specificity, a median of 6.5 months before onset. Sample size was not statistically predetermined, and blinding of investigators to group allocation was not performed. Most expanded thyroid clonotypes (frequency above 0.001) were also detected in blood, suggesting blood repertoires may reflect thyroid immune responses.

The TCR beta CDR3 regions were amplified from the RNA transcripts. For the first round of RT-PCR on the TCR CDR3, the HTBI primer set was used together with the Qiagen OneStep RT-PCR kit. Libraries were constructed in a second round of multiplex PCR, after which size selection and purification were performed. Sequencing of the libraries was done on an Illumina HiSeq2000 using paired-end 100 bp reads. For the original study's pipeline: SOAPnuke was used to process the raw data, removing reads that contained adapters or uncalled bases, had a mean Phred below 15, or lacked an exact match to the constant primer or identifier. COPE v1.2.5 was used to merge high-quality paired reads, and clonotypes were defined as unique nucleotide sequences. Clonotypes were aligned to IMGT TRBV, TRBD and TRBJ reference segments using MiTCR v1.1. Analysis was restricted to V-J combinations with a frequency above 0.0001, which covered 98% to 99.2% of repertoires. The TCS score was defined as F50 (clonal expansion) divided by E x V (chaos), with BLOSUM62-based TCRdist calculated between CDR3 peptides within each V-J. Welch's t-statistics and random forest reduced fewer than 550 V-J features to roughly 13, which were used in a naive Bayes classifier (R e1071). TCRdb reanalyzed the raw reads on its own, using fastp at Q25 for trimming and MiXCR for clone calling, and kept in-frame beta chains. Duplicate CDR3 protein sequences are folded into a single record with the most common DNA and genes. The V and J calls were not made by the authors but by TCRdb's processing. In this sample the table shows around 500,000 distinct CDR3 sequences, roughly a sixth of which occur a single time. Of the sample, 25% to 30% falls within the top ten clones.

In the ophthalmopathy patients, disease was moderately to severely active, with a Clinical Activity Score of 3 or more, a NOSPECS grade of 4 or more, and a duration of less than 3 months. The study excluded patients with uncontrolled infections, other autoimmune diseases, pregnancy or lactation. Diagnoses were established on the basis of clinical symptoms, serum thyroxine and TRAb, thyroid ultrasound, and orbital computed tomography. PBMCs were isolated from 7.5 to 10 ml of fresh peripheral blood by Ficoll-Paque density gradient centrifugation. Total RNA was extracted with Trizol reagent, and quality was checked on an Agilent 2100 Bioanalyzer. Counted from cysteine to phenylalanine, this CDR3 has 13 amino acids. The retained sequence is limited to the CDR3, 39 bases, with the frame set at the first base. CDR1 and CDR2 (MDHEN, SYDVKM) derive from the germline V gene. V drops 6 bases and J drops 7 bases, leaving 15 bases in between.

This clonotype was found many times. What this receptor recognizes is not known. Qualities for individual bases were not recorded, and no much larger clone is one base off. The receptor's source is a woman under 40 with Graves' ophthalmopathy. The source material was blood. The chain uses TRBV28 and TRBJ1-2; the D segment cannot be called with confidence. The CDR3 here reads CASSRPPVAGYTF. In nucleotide form, the sequence is TGTGCCAGCAGCCGGCCCCCCGTGGCTGGCTACACCTTC.